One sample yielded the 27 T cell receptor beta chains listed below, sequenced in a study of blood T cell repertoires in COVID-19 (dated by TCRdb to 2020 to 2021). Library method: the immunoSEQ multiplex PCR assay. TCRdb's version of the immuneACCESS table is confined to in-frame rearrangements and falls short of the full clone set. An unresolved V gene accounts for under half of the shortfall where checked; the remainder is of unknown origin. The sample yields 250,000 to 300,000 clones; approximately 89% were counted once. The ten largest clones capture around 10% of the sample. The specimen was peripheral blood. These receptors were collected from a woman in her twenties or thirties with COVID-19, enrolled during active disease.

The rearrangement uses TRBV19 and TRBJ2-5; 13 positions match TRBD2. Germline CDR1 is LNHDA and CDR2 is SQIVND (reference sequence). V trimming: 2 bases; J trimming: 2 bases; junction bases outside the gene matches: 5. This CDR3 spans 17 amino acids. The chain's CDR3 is CASSITSGGALQETQYF. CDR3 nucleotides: TGTGCCAGTAGTATAACTAGCGGGGGGGCCCTACAAGAGACCCAGTACTTC.

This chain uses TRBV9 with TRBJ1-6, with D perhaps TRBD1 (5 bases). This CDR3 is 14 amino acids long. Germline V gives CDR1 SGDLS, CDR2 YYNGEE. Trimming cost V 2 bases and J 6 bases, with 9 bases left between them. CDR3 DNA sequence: TGTGCCAGCAGCGTCTTGGGGCCTAATTCACCCCTCCACTTT. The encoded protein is CASSVLGPNSPLHF.

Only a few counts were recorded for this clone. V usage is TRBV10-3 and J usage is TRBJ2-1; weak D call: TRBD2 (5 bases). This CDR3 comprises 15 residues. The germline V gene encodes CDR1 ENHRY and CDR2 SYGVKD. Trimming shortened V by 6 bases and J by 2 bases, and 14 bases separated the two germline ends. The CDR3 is CAIRDFLGPYNEQFF. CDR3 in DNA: TGTGCCATCAGGGACTTCCTAGGACCCTACAATGAGCAGTTCTTC.

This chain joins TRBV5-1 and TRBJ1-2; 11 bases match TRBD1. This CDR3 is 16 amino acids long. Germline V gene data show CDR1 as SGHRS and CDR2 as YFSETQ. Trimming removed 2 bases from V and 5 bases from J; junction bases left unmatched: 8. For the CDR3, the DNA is TGCGCCAGCAGCTTCGAGCTTGGACAGGGGGCTTATGGCTACACCTTC. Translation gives CASSFELGQGAYGYTF.

The CDR3 DNA reads as TGTGCCAGCAGCCGACGGACAGGGACAAACACCATATATTTT. Translating gives CASSRRTGTNTIYF. The chain employs TRBV7-9 and TRBJ1-3; TRBD1 aligns across 8 bases. After removal of 5 bases from V and 6 bases from J, the junction contained 6 bases not matched to a gene. Looked up from germline, CDR1 is SEHNR and CDR2 is FQNEAQ (reference sequence). The CDR3 has 14 residues.

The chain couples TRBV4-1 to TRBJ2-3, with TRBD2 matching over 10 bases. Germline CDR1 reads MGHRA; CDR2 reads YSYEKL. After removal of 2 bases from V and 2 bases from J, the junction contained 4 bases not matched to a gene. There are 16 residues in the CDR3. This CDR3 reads CASSQPTSGFTDTQYF. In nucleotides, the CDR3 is TGCGCCAGCAGCCAACCGACTAGCGGGTTCACAGATACGCAGTATTTT.

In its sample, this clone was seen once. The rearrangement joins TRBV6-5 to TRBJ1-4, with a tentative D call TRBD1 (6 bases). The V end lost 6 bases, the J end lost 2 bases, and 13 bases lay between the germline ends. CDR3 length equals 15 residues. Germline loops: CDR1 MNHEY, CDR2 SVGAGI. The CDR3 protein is CASSLGQGTNEKLFF. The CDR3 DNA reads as TGTGCCAGCAGCCTCGGCCAGGGGACTAATGAAAAACTGTTTTTT.

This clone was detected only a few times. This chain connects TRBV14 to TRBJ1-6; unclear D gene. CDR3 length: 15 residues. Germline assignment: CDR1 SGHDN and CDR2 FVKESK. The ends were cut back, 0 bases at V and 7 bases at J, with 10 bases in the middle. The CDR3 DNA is TGTGCCAGCAGCCAAGAATACAGCGGCAATTCACCCCTCCACTTT. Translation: CASSQEYSGNSPLHF.

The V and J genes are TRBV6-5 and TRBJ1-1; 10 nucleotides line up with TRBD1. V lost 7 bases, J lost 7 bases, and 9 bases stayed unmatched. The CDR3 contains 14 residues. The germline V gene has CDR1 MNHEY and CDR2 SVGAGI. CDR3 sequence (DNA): TGTGCCAGCATCCCAAGGAGGGACAGGGGTGAAGCTTTCTTT. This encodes CASIPRRDRGEAFF.

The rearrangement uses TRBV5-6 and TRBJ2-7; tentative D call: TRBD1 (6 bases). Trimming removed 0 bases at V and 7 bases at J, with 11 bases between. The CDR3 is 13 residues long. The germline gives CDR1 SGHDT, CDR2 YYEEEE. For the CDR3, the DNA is TGTGCCAGCAGCTTGGTGGCGAGGGGGGAGCAGTACTTC. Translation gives CASSLVARGEQYF.

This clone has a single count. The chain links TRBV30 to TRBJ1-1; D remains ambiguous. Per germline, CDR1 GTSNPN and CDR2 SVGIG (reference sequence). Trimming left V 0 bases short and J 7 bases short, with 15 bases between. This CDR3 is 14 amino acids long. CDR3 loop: CAWSVLTLEGEAFF. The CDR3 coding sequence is TGTGCCTGGAGTGTACTGACCCTGGAGGGTGAAGCTTTCTTT.

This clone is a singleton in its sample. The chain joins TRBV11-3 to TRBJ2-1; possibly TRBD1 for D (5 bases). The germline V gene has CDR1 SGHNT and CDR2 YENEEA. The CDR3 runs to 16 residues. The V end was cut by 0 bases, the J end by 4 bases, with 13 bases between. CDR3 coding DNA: TGTGCCAGCAGCTTAGATCGTCAGGGCCCTTACAATGAGCAGTTCTTC. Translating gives CASSLDRQGPYNEQFF.

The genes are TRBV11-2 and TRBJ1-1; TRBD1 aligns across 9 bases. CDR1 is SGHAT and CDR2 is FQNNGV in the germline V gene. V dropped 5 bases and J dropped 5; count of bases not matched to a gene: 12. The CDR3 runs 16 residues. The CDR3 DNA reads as TGTGCCAGCAGCCGAATTTTTGGACAGGGGAATACTGAAGCTTTCTTT. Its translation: CASSRIFGQGNTEAFF.

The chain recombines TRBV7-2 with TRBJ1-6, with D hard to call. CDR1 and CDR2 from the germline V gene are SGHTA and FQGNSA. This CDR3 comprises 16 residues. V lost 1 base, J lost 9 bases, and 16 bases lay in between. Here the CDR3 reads CASSLGFDPRVSPLHF. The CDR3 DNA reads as TGTGCCAGCAGCTTAGGATTTGACCCTCGGGTTTCACCCCTCCACTTT.

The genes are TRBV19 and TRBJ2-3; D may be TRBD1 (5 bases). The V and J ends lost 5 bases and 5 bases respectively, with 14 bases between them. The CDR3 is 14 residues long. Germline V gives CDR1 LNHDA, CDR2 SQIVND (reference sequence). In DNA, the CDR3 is TGTGCCAGTAGTGGCCTAGGGGATGGAGATACGCAGTATTTT. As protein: CASSGLGDGDTQYF.

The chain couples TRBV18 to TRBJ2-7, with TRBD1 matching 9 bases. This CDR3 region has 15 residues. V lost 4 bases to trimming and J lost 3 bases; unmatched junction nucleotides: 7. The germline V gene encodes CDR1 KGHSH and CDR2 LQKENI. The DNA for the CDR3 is TGTGCCAGCTCACTTCCGGGACAGGGACGCTACGAGCAGTACTTC. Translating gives CASSLPGQGRYEQYF.

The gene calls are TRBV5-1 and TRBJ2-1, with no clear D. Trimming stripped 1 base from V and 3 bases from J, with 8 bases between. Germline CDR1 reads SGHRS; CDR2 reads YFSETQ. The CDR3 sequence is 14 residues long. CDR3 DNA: TGCGCCAGCAGCTTGATCCCGAGCTACAATGAGCAGTTCTTC. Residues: CASSLIPSYNEQFF.

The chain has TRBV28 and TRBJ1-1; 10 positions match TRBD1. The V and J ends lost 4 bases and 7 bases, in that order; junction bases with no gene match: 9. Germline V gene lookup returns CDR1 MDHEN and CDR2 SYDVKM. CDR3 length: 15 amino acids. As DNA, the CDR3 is TGTGCCAGCAGTTACCCGGGACAGGGGTTTGGTGAAGCTTTCTTT. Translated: CASSYPGQGFGEAFF. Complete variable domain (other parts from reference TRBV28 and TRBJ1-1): DVKVTQSSRYLVKRTGEKVFLECVQDMDHENMFWYRQDPGLGLRLIYFSYDVKMKEKGDIPEGYSVSREKKERFSLILESASTNQTSMYLCASSYPGQGFGEAFFGQGTRLTVV.

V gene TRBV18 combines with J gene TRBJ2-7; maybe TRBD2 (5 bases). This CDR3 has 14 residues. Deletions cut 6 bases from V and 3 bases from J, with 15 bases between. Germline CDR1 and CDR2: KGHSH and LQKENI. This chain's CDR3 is CASSRDGERYEQYF. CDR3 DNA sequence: TGTGCCAGCTCCCGAGACGGGGAGCGCTACGAGCAGTACTTC.

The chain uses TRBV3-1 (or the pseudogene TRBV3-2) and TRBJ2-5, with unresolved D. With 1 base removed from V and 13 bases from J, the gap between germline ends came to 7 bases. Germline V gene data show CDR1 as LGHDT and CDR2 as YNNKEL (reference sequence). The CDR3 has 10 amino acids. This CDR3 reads CASSQARVYF. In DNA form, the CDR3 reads TGTGCCAGCAGCCAAGCGCGCGTGTACTTC.

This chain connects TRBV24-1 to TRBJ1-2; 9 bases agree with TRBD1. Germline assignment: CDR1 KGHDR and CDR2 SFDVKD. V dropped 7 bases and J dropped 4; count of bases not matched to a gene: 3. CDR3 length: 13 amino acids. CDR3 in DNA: TGTGCCACCAGCCCGGGACAGGGCTATGGCTACACCTTC. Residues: CATSPGQGYGYTF.

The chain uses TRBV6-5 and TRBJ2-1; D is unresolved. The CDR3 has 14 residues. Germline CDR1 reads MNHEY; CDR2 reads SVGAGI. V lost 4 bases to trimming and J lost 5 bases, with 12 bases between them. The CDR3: CASSSRQVNNEQFF. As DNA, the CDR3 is TGTGCCAGCAGTTCCCGGCAGGTTAACAATGAGCAGTTCTTC.

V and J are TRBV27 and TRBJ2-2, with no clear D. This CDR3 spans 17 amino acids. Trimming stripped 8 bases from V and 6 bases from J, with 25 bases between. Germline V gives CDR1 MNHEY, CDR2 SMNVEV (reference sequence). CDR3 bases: TGTGCCAGCCTCGATCAAGGTACCAGGTCGTACGCCGGGGAGCTGTTTTTT. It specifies CASLDQGTRSYAGELFF.

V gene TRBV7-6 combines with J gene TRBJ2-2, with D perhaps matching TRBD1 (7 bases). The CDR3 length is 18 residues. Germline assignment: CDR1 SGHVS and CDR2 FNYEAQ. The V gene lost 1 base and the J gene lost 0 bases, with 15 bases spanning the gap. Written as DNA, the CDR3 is TGTGCCAGCAGCTTAGGACCGGCGGGACAGTCGAACACCGGGGAGCTGTTTTTT. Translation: CASSLGPAGQSNTGELFF.

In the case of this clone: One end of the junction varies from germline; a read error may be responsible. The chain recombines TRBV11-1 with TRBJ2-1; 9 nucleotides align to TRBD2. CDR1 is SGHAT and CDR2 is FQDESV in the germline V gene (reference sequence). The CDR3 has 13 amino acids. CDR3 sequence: CASSLIGGTSLIF. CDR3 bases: TGTGCCAGCAGCTTAATAGGCGGGACTAGCCTGATCTTC.

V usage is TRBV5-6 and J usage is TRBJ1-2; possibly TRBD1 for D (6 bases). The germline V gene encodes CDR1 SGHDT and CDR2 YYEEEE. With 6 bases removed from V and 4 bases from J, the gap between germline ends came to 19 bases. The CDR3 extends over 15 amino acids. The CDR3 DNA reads TGTGCCAGCACCTCGCTACGGAGGGGGGGCTATGGCTACACCTTC. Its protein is CASTSLRRGGYGYTF.

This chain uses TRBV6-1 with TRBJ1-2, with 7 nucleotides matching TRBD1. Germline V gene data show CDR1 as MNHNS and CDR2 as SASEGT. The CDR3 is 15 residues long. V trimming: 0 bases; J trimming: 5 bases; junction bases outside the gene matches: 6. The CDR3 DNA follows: TGTGCCAGCAGTGAAGCAGGCAGGGGGGTATATGGCTACACCTTC. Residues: CASSEAGRGVYGYTF.